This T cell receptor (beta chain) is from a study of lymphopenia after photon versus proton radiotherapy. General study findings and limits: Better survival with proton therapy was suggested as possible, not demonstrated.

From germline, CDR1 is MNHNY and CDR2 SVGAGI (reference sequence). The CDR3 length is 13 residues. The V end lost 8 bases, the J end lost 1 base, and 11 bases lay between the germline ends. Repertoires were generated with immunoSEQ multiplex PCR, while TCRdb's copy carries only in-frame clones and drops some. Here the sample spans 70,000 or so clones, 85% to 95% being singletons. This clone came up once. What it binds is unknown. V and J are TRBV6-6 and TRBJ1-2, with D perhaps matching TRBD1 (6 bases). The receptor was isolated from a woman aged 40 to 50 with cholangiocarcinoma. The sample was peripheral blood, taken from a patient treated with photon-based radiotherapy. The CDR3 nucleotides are TGTGCCAGCCAGGGGACCTTTAACTATGGCTACACCTTC. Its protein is CASQGTFNYGYTF.